This entry lists 4 T cell receptor beta chains sequenced from one sample in a study of blood T cell repertoires in COVID-19. The protocol was immunoSEQ multiplex PCR, while the TCRdb copy is restricted to in-frame clones and leaves out a portion. The sample lists some 99,000 clones, less than 90% occurring once. The specimen sequenced was peripheral blood. Receptors originate from a woman aged 60-75 years with acute or convalescent COVID-19.

This clone was found once. V usage is TRBV28 and J usage is TRBJ2-2; 11 bases are a match to TRBD2. This CDR3 has 16 amino acids. Germline assignment: CDR1 MDHEN and CDR2 SYDVKM. V lost 0 bases, J lost 4 bases, and 1 base stayed unmatched. The CDR3 sequence: CASSLWGLAVTGELFF. The CDR3, as DNA: TGTGCCAGCAGTTTATGGGGACTAGCGGTCACCGGGGAGCTGTTTTTT.

The V gene is TRBV6-5, the J gene TRBJ1-1; no definite D call. CDR1 and CDR2 from the germline V gene are MNHEY and SVGAGI. There are 12 residues in the CDR3. The V gene lost 8 bases and the J gene lost 1 base, with 8 bases spanning the gap. The CDR3 nucleotides read TGTGCCAGCGGCACAGCGAACACTGAAGCTTTCTTT. Its translation is CASGTANTEAFF.

V is TRBV7-2 and J is TRBJ2-2; 7 bases line up with TRBD2. The J segment lost 6 bases and the V segment lost 5 bases, leaving 9 bases of the junction unmatched. Germline CDR1 reads SGHTA; CDR2 reads FQGNSA. The CDR3 covers 15 residues. The CDR3, as DNA: TGTGCCAGCAGCCCGGGCAGCGGGACGTCCGGGGAGCTGTTTTTT. Translation gives CASSPGSGTSGELFF.

The gene calls are TRBV15 and TRBJ1-1, with D maybe TRBD1 (5 bases). The length of the CDR3 is 13 residues. Germline loops: CDR1 LNHNV, CDR2 YYDKDF (reference sequence). The V and J ends lost 0 bases and 6 bases respectively, with 8 bases between them. The CDR3 region is CATSRDQGSEAFF. CDR3 in DNA: TGTGCCACCAGCAGAGATCAGGGTTCTGAAGCTTTCTTT.